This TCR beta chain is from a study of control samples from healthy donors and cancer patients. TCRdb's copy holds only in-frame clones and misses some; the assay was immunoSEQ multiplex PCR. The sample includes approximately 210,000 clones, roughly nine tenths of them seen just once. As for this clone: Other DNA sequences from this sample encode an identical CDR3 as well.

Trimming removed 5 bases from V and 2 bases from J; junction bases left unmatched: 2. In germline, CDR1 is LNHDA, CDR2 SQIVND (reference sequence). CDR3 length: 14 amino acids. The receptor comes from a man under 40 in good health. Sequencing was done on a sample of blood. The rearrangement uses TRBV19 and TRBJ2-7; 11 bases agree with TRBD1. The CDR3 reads CASSSGQGAYEQYF. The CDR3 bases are TGTGCCAGTAGTTCGGGACAGGGGGCCTACGAGCAGTACTTC.